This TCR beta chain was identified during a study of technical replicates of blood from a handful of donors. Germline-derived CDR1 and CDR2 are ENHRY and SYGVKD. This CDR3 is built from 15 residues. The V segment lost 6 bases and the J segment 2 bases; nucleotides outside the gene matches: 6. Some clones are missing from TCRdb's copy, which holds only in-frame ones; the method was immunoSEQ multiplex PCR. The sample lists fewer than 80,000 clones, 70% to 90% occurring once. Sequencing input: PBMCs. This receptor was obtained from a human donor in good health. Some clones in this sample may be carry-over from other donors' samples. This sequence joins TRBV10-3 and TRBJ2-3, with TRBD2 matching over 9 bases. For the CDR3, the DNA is TGTGCCATCAGGAAGTCTAGCGGGGTCACAGATACGCAGTATTTT. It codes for CAIRKSSGVTDTQYF.